The clone carrying this TCR beta chain was detected only a few times. A heparinised blood draw that averaged roughly 110 mL was obtained once from each donor. The data are from a study of beta chain features in type 1 diabetes. All of the isolated RNA was reverse transcribed, so expressed TCRB transcripts were sequenced. Produced via immunoSEQ multiplex PCR; TCRdb's table is partial and in-frame only. The repertoire holds under 550,000 clones, with approximately 10% as singletons. The sample comprised naive CD4+ T cells from blood. This TCR came from a young woman in good health.

CDR3 sequence (DNA): TGTGCCAGCAGCACGCAGCCAAATCGGAGGGAAAAACTGTTTTTT. Translating it yields CASSTQPNRREKLFF. This chain links TRBV7-2 with TRBJ1-4, with D uncertain. The CDR3 length is 15 residues. V shed 5 bases and J shed 8 bases, with 18 bases lying between them. Per germline, CDR1 SGHTA and CDR2 FQGNSA.